The 22 T cell receptor beta chains below come from one sample, sequenced in a study of shared clonotypes between healthy human individuals. The repertoire was sequenced with immunoSEQ multiplex PCR; TCRdb's copy has only in-frame clones and lacks some. The sample lists around 2,000,000 clones; 85% to 95% were seen once. Sequenced input: naive CD4+ T cells sorted from blood. Subset in this sample: CD45RA+ positively selected. The receptors originated from a man between 18 and 29 years old in good health.

The V call is TRBV30, the J call TRBJ2-1; 7 bases line up with TRBD2. After removal of 7 bases from V and 0 bases from J, the junction contained 3 bases not matched to a gene. The germline V gene has CDR1 GTSNPN and CDR2 SVGIG (reference sequence). The CDR3 consists of 13 residues. The CDR3 sequence: CAYTSDSYNEQFF. CDR3 coding DNA: TGTGCCTATACTAGCGACTCCTACAATGAGCAGTTCTTC.

The J gene is TRBJ1-6, the V gene TRBV7-2, with no clear D. The CDR3 totals 13 residues. Germline loops: CDR1 SGHTA, CDR2 FQGNSA. V lost 3 bases, J lost 7 bases, and 7 bases lay in between. CDR3 nucleotide sequence: TGTGCCAGCAGCTTCAAAGCGAATTCACCCCTCCACTTT. It yields the protein CASSFKANSPLHF.

This chain uses TRBV10-3 with TRBJ2-3, with 7 positions matching TRBD1. This CDR3 has 15 residues. Germline loops: CDR1 ENHRY, CDR2 SYGVKD. Trimming cost V 0 bases and J 4 bases; bases outside gene matches: 4. CDR3 amino acids: CAISESVQGADTQYF. DNA for the CDR3: TGTGCCATCAGTGAGTCTGTCCAGGGGGCAGATACGCAGTATTTT.

The V gene is TRBV6-4, the J gene TRBJ2-2; D possibly corresponds to TRBD1 (5 bases). Germline loops: CDR1 MRHNA, CDR2 SNTAGT. The V end was cut by 5 bases, the J end by 8 bases, with 12 bases between. There are 13 residues in the CDR3. The CDR3 bases are TGTGCCAGCAGTAACCAGGGTATAGGGGAGCTGTTTTTT. Its translation is CASSNQGIGELFF.

The chain recombines TRBV5-4 with TRBJ1-1; D call uncertain. The germline V gene encodes CDR1 SGHNT and CDR2 YYREEE (reference sequence). V shed 0 bases and J shed 0 bases, with 9 bases lying between them. The CDR3 spans 15 residues. This CDR3 is CASSLAVTVNTEAFF. For the CDR3, the DNA is TGTGCCAGCAGCTTGGCCGTGACGGTGAACACTGAAGCTTTCTTT.

The chain has TRBV30 and TRBJ2-1; 8 bases agree with TRBD2. V dropped 1 base and J dropped 7; count of bases not matched to a gene: 9. Germline assignment: CDR1 GTSNPN and CDR2 SVGIG (reference sequence). This CDR3 is built from 15 residues. The CDR3 bases are TGTGCCTGGAGTGGTACCGGGAGGGTGTGGAATGAGCAGTTCTTC. It is translated as CAWSGTGRVWNEQFF.

The V and J genes are TRBV30 and TRBJ2-5, with a tentative D call TRBD1 (5 bases). Trimming stripped 1 base from V and 9 bases from J, with 6 bases between. The CDR3 runs to 10 residues. CDR1 GTSNPN and CDR2 SVGIG come from the germline V gene (reference sequence). CDR3 sequence: CAWSETAQYF. CDR3 nucleotide sequence: TGTGCCTGGAGTGAGACAGCCCAGTACTTC.

V is TRBV27 and J is TRBJ2-2; perhaps D is TRBD1 or TRBD2 (7 bases each). Between the trimmed V and J ends, which lost 0 bases and 6 bases, there was a span of 20 bases. The germline gives CDR1 MNHEY, CDR2 SMNVEV (reference sequence). The CDR3 contains 18 residues. CDR3 bases: TGTGCCAGCAGTTTATCTCCATTACAGGGGAGGGGAGCCGGGGAGCTGTTTTTT. Its translation: CASSLSPLQGRGAGELFF.

The V and J genes are TRBV7-2 and TRBJ1-2; D perhaps matches TRBD1 (5 bases). The V and J ends lost 1 base and 8 bases respectively, with 14 bases between them. The CDR3 contains 14 residues. Germline V lookup: CDR1 SGHTA, CDR2 FQGNSA. The CDR3 DNA reads TGTGCCAGCAGCTTAGGTTGGGGGAACAGAGGCTACACCTTC. Amino acids: CASSLGWGNRGYTF. Based on the CDR3 plus reference TRBV7-2 and TRBJ1-2, the full variable domain is GAGVSQSPSNKVTEKGKDVELRCDPISGHTALYWYRQSLGQGLEFLIYFQGNSAPDKSGLPSDRFSAERTGGSVSTLTIQRTQQEDSAVYLCASSLGWGNRGYTFGSGTRLTVV.

The chain carries TRBV4-1 and TRBJ1-4; TRBD1 might be the D (6 bases). CDR1 and CDR2 (germline): MGHRA, YSYEKL. V was clipped by 0 bases and J by 5 bases, with 10 bases between them. CDR3 length: 15 residues. The CDR3 loop reads CASSQEWTVNEKLFF. Written as DNA, the CDR3 is TGCGCCAGCAGCCAAGAGTGGACAGTGAATGAAAAACTGTTTTTT.

This chain joins TRBV7-2 and TRBJ2-1; a possible D gene is TRBD2 (6 bases). CDR3 length: 16 amino acids. CDR1 is SGHTA, CDR2 FQGNSA, per germline. Deletions cut 0 bases from V and 2 bases from J, with 11 bases between. This CDR3 is CASSLAEASAYNEQFF. The DNA of the CDR3 is TGTGCCAGCAGCTTAGCGGAGGCTAGCGCCTACAATGAGCAGTTCTTC.

CDR3 nucleotides: TGTGCCAGCAGTGAAGCCAAATTAAACTATGGCTACACCTTC. Encoded protein: CASSEAKLNYGYTF. The chain joins TRBV25-1 to TRBJ1-2; D gene unclear. The CDR3 is 14 amino acids. The germline gives CDR1 MGHDK, CDR2 SYGVNS. V was pared by 2 bases and J by 2 bases, with 9 bases between.

CDR3 DNA sequence: TGTGCCAGCAGTTTAAGCGGGGCCCTCACAGATACGCAGTATTTT. Its protein product is CASSLSGALTDTQYF. The rearrangement joins TRBV27 to TRBJ2-3; 7 nucleotides match TRBD2. Germline lookup yields CDR1 MNHEY and CDR2 SMNVEV (reference sequence). The CDR3 has 15 amino acids. V lost 2 bases and J lost 2; bases outside the gene matches: 4.

V usage is TRBV25-1 and J usage is TRBJ2-1; D could derive from TRBD1 or TRBD2 (5 bases each). Germline CDR1 reads MGHDK; CDR2 reads SYGVNS. This CDR3 is built from 11 residues. Trimming left V 7 bases short and J 10 bases short, with 11 bases between. The CDR3 reads CASTLGPEQFF. CDR3 bases: TGTGCCAGCACCCTGGGACCGGAGCAGTTCTTC.

V and J are TRBV7-9 and TRBJ2-3, with D unresolved. Germline CDR1 reads SEHNR; CDR2 reads FQNEAQ (reference sequence). The CDR3 runs 12 residues. V dropped 8 bases and J dropped 6 bases, with 12 bases sitting between them. The CDR3: CASEMTRDTQYF. The CDR3 nucleotides read TGTGCCAGCGAGATGACTCGTGATACGCAGTATTTT. Looking up the rest from reference TRBV7-9 and TRBJ2-3 gives the full variable domain: DTGVSQNPRHKITKRGQNVTFRCDPISEHNRLYWYRQTLGQGPEFLTYFQNEAQLEKSRLLSDRFSAERPKGSFSTLEIQRTEQGDSAMYLCASEMTRDTQYFGPGTRLTVL.

This chain links TRBV5-4 with TRBJ1-6; 7 nucleotides agree with TRBD1. The germline gives CDR1 SGHNT, CDR2 YYREEE (reference sequence). The CDR3 spans 16 residues. J was trimmed by 7 bases and V by 1 base; bases with no gene match: 8. CDR3 coding DNA: TGTGCCAGCAGCTTGCCCCCGGGACAGTTCAATTCACCCCTCCACTTT. Its translation is CASSLPPGQFNSPLHF.

The chain links TRBV5-4 to TRBJ2-5; D not resolved. Trimming removed 0 bases at V and 1 base at J, with 7 bases between. The length of the CDR3 is 14 residues. Germline CDR1 reads SGHNT; CDR2 reads YYREEE (reference sequence). As DNA, the CDR3 is TGTGCCAGCAGCTTGGTTGATCTCCAAGAGACCCAGTACTTC. This gives the protein CASSLVDLQETQYF.

V is TRBV6-6 and J is TRBJ2-1; D uncertain. Germline CDR1 is MNHNY and CDR2 is SVGAGI (reference sequence). This CDR3 spans 13 amino acids. V was trimmed by 7 bases and J by 2 bases, leaving 9 bases between them. CDR3: CASTPGPYNEQFF. The CDR3 nucleotides are TGTGCCAGCACCCCCGGACCCTACAATGAGCAGTTCTTC.

V gene TRBV2 combines with J gene TRBJ1-1; TRBD1 aligns across 8 bases. V was pared by 6 bases and J by 3 bases, with 6 bases of the junction left unmatched. The CDR3 loop spans 14 amino acids. Germline loops: CDR1 SNHLY, CDR2 FYNNEI. CDR3 region: CASSTGTGDTEAFF. DNA of the CDR3: TGTGCCAGCAGCACCGGGACAGGCGACACTGAAGCTTTCTTT.

With respect to this clone: The same CDR3 can be traced to other DNA sequences in this sample. This chain connects TRBV2 to TRBJ2-2, with D perhaps TRBD2 (6 bases). Germline-derived CDR1 and CDR2 are SNHLY and FYNNEI. Trimming took off 3 bases at V and 5 bases at J, with 7 bases between the two ends. The CDR3 sequence is 13 residues long. The CDR3 sequence: CASSDRGTGELFF. CDR3 DNA sequence: TGTGCCAGCAGTGACCGGGGGACCGGGGAGCTGTTTTTT.

The chain has TRBV6-6 and TRBJ1-3; 9 positions agree with TRBD1. V lost 5 bases, J lost 0 bases, and 2 bases stayed unmatched. Germline values: CDR1 MNHNY, CDR2 SVGAGI (reference sequence). The CDR3 runs to 15 residues. The CDR3 loop reads CASSRDRVSGNTIYF. The CDR3, as DNA: TGTGCCAGCAGTAGGGACAGGGTCTCTGGAAACACCATATATTTT.

This clone has a single count. CDR3 sequence reads: CAWAAADGYTF. For the CDR3, the DNA is TGTGCCTGGGCCGCGGCGGATGGCTACACCTTC. The rearrangement joins TRBV30 to TRBJ1-2; D is ambiguous. The CDR3 sequence is 11 residues long. Germline V gene data show CDR1 as GTSNPN and CDR2 as SVGIG (reference sequence). V lost 5 bases, J lost 6 bases, and 10 bases lay in between.